The entry below describes one TCR beta chain. Using immunoSEQ multiplex PCR, the repertoire was profiled, and TCRdb retains in-frame clones only, with some absent. The sample includes some 2,000,000 clones, approximately 95% seen only once; the top ten take more than 0.1%. This sample was included in a study of shared clonotypes between healthy human individuals. The sequenced sample consisted of naive CD4+ T cells sorted from blood. Indicated subset: CD45RA+ positively selected. The clonotype comes from a man aged 18 to 30 in good health.

The CDR3, as DNA: TGTGCCAGCAGCCTACCCCGGGCAGTCTCCTACGAGCAGTACTTC. Its translation is CASSLPRAVSYEQYF. V usage is TRBV7-2 and J usage is TRBJ2-7; unclear D gene. Trimming left V 5 bases short and J 0 bases short, with 14 bases between. The CDR3 has 15 residues. Germline lookup yields CDR1 SGHTA and CDR2 FQGNSA.